The 18 T cell receptor beta chains presented below share a single source sample, sequenced in a study of T cell repertoires in ileal Crohn's disease. This table comes from immunoSEQ multiplex PCR, and its TCRdb copy is limited to in-frame clones, with some not included. The sample consists of approximately 6,900 clones, 55% to 75% of them appearing once. The specimen was ileal tissue. The receptors shown here come from an adult with Crohn's disease.

The chain uses TRBV9 and TRBJ1-2, with a tentative D call TRBD1 (5 bases). V lost 3 bases to trimming and J lost 4 bases, with 10 bases between them. This CDR3 has 13 residues. Germline loops: CDR1 SGDLS, CDR2 YYNGEE. CDR3 amino acids: CASSGTGTYGYTF. CDR3 in DNA: TGTGCCAGCAGCGGCACAGGTACCTATGGCTACACCTTC.

The chain combines TRBV6-5 with TRBJ1-1, with D tentatively TRBD1 (6 bases). CDR3 length: 13 amino acids. CDR1 is MNHEY and CDR2 is SVGAGI in the germline V gene. Trimming shortened V by 6 bases and J by 1 base, and 9 bases separated the two germline ends. The CDR3 loop is CASSVGQNTEAFF. In DNA form, the CDR3 reads TGTGCCAGCAGCGTGGGACAGAACACTGAAGCTTTCTTT.

In the case of this clone: Its ends do not fully match the called genes, so a read error is possible. This sample includes further DNA sequences coding for the same CDR3. The chain uses TRBV5-8 and TRBJ1-6, with TRBD1 matching over 7 bases. Germline V gene sequence: CDR1 SGHTS, CDR2 YDEGEE. The CDR3 runs to 14 residues. The CDR3 DNA follows: TGTGCCAGCAGCGCGGGACAGTATAATTCCCCCCTCCACTTT. Translated, it gives CASSAGQYNSPLHF.

This chain links TRBV11-2 with TRBJ2-6; TRBD1 is a possible D gene (5 bases). The CDR3 extends over 14 amino acids. Germline CDR1 and CDR2: SGHAT and FQNNGV. V lost 10 bases, J lost 7 bases, and 17 bases lay in between. Here the CDR3 reads CAKASSRGANVLTF. The CDR3 nucleotides are TGTGCCAAGGCGTCATCTAGGGGTGCCAACGTCCTGACTTTC.

The chain couples TRBV30 to TRBJ2-7, with 10 positions matching TRBD2. The V gene's germline CDR1 is GTSNPN and CDR2 SVGIG (reference sequence). This CDR3 region has 13 residues. Unmatched junction bases numbered 5, after V lost 5 bases and J lost 4 bases. CDR3 nucleotide sequence: TGTGCCTGGGACAGCGGGGGGGATTACGAGCAGTACTTC. It specifies CAWDSGGDYEQYF.

This clone was detected a few times. The chain uses TRBV19 and TRBJ1-1; D gene unclear. V shed 4 bases and J shed 6 bases, with 15 bases lying between them. Germline V lookup: CDR1 LNHDA, CDR2 SQIVND (reference sequence). This CDR3 region has 14 residues. The DNA of the CDR3 is TGTGCCAGTAGTACCTTCCGGACGGAGGCTGAAGCTTTCTTT. Amino acids: CASSTFRTEAEAFF.

CDR3 in DNA: TGTGCCAGCAGCGTAGTGGGGGCAGGAGGGGAGCTGTTTTTT. This encodes CASSVVGAGGELFF. The J gene is TRBJ2-2, the V gene TRBV9; D is possibly TRBD1 (6 bases). Per the germline V gene, CDR1 is SGDLS and CDR2 is YYNGEE. The V gene lost 0 bases and the J gene lost 8 bases, with 11 bases spanning the gap. The CDR3 sequence is 14 residues long. The full variable domain, completed using reference TRBV9 and TRBJ2-2, is DSGVTQTPKHLITATGQRVTLRCSPRSGDLSVYWYQQSLDQGLQFLIQYYNGEERAKGNILERFSAQQFPDLHSELNLSSLELGDSALYFCASSVVGAGGELFFGEGSRLTVL.

This clone appeared a few times. The J gene is TRBJ2-3, the V gene TRBV15; maybe TRBD1 (7 bases). This CDR3 has 17 residues. From germline, CDR1 is LNHNV and CDR2 YYDKDF (reference sequence). Trimming removed 0 bases from V and 2 bases from J, with 15 bases in between. The CDR3 DNA sequence: TGTGCCACCAGCAGAGATCGGGGGACAGCGATCACAGATACGCAGTATTTT. Encoded protein: CATSRDRGTAITDTQYF. Filled out from reference TRBV15 and TRBJ2-3, the complete variable domain reads DAMVIQNPRYQVTQFGKPVTLSCSQTLNHNVMYWYQQKSSQAPKLLFHYYDKDFNNEADTPDNFQSRRPNTSFCFLDIRSPGLGDTAMYLCATSRDRGTAITDTQYFGPGTRLTVL.

This chain joins TRBV7-6 and TRBJ2-5; 7 nucleotides agree with TRBD1. Germline values: CDR1 SGHVS, CDR2 FNYEAQ. V was pared by 5 bases and J by 5 bases, with 8 bases of the junction left unmatched. The length of the CDR3 is 14 residues. The CDR3 is CASSTTTGRETQYF. The CDR3 DNA sequence: TGTGCCAGCAGCACAACGACAGGGCGGGAGACCCAGTACTTC.

The chain joins TRBV4-3 to TRBJ2-2; 7 nucleotides match TRBD2. This CDR3 comprises 18 residues. CDR1 is LGHNA, CDR2 YSLEER, per germline. Unmatched junction bases numbered 13, after V lost 4 bases and J lost 2 bases. The CDR3 reads CASSLGAGLDLNTGELFF. In DNA form, the CDR3 reads TGCGCCAGCAGCCTCGGGGCAGGACTAGACCTTAACACCGGGGAGCTGTTTTTT.

J is TRBJ2-1 and V is TRBV29-1; 10 nucleotides align to TRBD2. Trimming at V came to 6 bases and at J to 6 bases, leaving 11 bases not matched to a gene. The CDR3 is 15 amino acids. Per the germline V gene, CDR1 is SQVTM and CDR2 is ANQGSEA. CDR3 loop: CSVRIGVAGGNEQFF. The CDR3 nucleotides are TGCAGCGTCCGAATCGGGGTAGCGGGGGGCAATGAGCAGTTCTTC.

The chain has TRBV12-2 and TRBJ2-2; the table's D call TRBD2 went unverified against the DNA. TRBV12-2 is a recognized pseudogene. This CDR3 contains 17 residues. CDR3 coding DNA: TGTGCAAGTCGCTTAGATAACGCGGGGGTCGGCACCGGGGAGCTGTTTTTT. Amino acids: CASRLDNAGVGTGELFF.

This clone was observed a handful of times. This sequence joins TRBV7-2 and TRBJ1-5; TRBD1 might be the D (5 bases). V was pared by 3 bases and J by 5 bases, with 8 bases between. Germline CDR1 and CDR2: SGHTA and FQGNSA. The CDR3 length is 13 residues. The CDR3 sequence is CASSFRGDQPQHF. DNA for the CDR3: TGTGCCAGCAGCTTTCGGGGGGATCAGCCCCAGCATTTT.

The V gene is TRBV7-3, the J gene TRBJ1-2; TRBD1 is a possible D gene (5 bases). V was clipped by 4 bases and J by 8 bases, with 17 bases between them. Germline V gene sequence: CDR1 SGHTA, CDR2 FQGTGA. This CDR3 has 14 amino acids. The CDR3 coding sequence is TGTGCCAGCAGCTCCCGGGGGTCGGGAAACGGCTACACCTTC. It specifies CASSSRGSGNGYTF.

The rearrangement links TRBV11-2 to TRBJ1-1; D not certain. Germline-derived CDR1 and CDR2 are SGHAT and FQNNGV. V was pared by 5 bases and J by 8 bases, with 12 bases between. The CDR3 has 12 residues. The CDR3 loop is CASSAYTEEAFF. CDR3 sequence (DNA): TGTGCCAGCAGCGCCTACACGGAGGAAGCTTTCTTT.

This clone was detected once. J is TRBJ2-7 and V is TRBV2; 9 nucleotides line up with TRBD2. CDR1 is SNHLY, CDR2 FYNNEI, per germline. J gave up 1 base and V 7 bases, and 8 bases lay outside the gene matches. There are 15 residues in the CDR3. The CDR3 coding sequence is TGTGCCAGCACCTTCCCTGCGGGGGGGTCCTACGAGCAGTACTTC. Its protein is CASTFPAGGSYEQYF.

The rearrangement joins TRBV6-5 to TRBJ1-1; 9 nucleotides agree with TRBD1. Unmatched junction bases numbered 8, after V lost 1 base and J lost 5 bases. Germline CDR1 and CDR2: MNHEY and SVGAGI. This CDR3 spans 16 amino acids. The CDR3 protein is CASSYLGTGRRTEAFF. CDR3 coding DNA: TGTGCCAGCAGTTACTTGGGGACAGGGAGGAGGACTGAAGCTTTCTTT.

This sequence joins TRBV4-1 and TRBJ2-1; 7 bases align to TRBD2. This CDR3 contains 16 residues. V lost 4 bases and J lost 6; bases outside the gene matches: 12. The germline CDR1 and CDR2 sequences are MGHRA and YSYEKL. This chain's CDR3 is CASSPSPGGRGNEQFF. The CDR3 DNA is TGCGCCAGCAGCCCTTCCCCGGGGGGACGGGGCAATGAGCAGTTCTTC.